The 31 T cell receptor beta chains reported below all come from one sample, sequenced in a study of cytomegalovirus exposure and HLA in healthy donors. The table came from immunoSEQ multiplex PCR; TCRdb's copy has only in-frame clones and leaves some out. In the table there are tens of thousands of clones, approximately 92% of which are singletons. Sequencing was carried out using PBMCs. All receptors derive from a man aged 18 to 30 in good health and CMV-seronegative.

V is TRBV19 and J is TRBJ1-2, with D maybe TRBD1 (5 bases). Trimming cost V 2 bases and J 7 bases, with 20 bases left between them. This CDR3 spans 16 amino acids. The germline V gene encodes CDR1 LNHDA and CDR2 SQIVND (reference sequence). CDR3 in DNA: TGTGCCAGTAGTATACGTTCCCCAGGGAAGAATCGTGGCTACACCTTC. It specifies CASSIRSPGKNRGYTF.

CDR3 sequence (DNA): TGCGCCAGCAGCACTCAGGGGGCAGGTGTTGGCTACACCTTC. This translates into CASSTQGAGVGYTF. The rearrangement joins TRBV5-1 to TRBJ1-2; TRBD1 agrees at 8 bases. The germline gives CDR1 SGHRS, CDR2 YFSETQ. This CDR3 spans 14 amino acids. V lost 4 bases, J lost 7 bases, and 9 bases stayed unmatched.

This rearrangement joins TRBV15 to TRBJ2-5; 11 bases match TRBD2. The germline V gene encodes CDR1 LNHNV and CDR2 YYDKDF (reference sequence). This CDR3 has 18 residues. J was trimmed by 0 bases and V by 2 bases; bases with no gene match: 8. CDR3 in amino acids: CATSRSLTSGDHQETQYF. The CDR3 DNA follows: TGTGCCACCAGCAGATCATTGACTAGCGGGGATCACCAAGAGACCCAGTACTTC.

The J gene is TRBJ2-1, the V gene TRBV6-6; D possibly corresponds to TRBD1 (6 bases). V lost 0 bases and J lost 10, with 7 bases in between. Per the germline V gene, CDR1 is MNHNY and CDR2 is SVGAGI (reference sequence). The CDR3 consists of 12 residues. The CDR3 loop is CASSYSGQEQFF. In DNA form, the CDR3 reads TGTGCCAGCAGTTACTCAGGACAGGAGCAGTTCTTC.

J is TRBJ2-1 and V is TRBV2, with 10 bases aligning to TRBD2. V shed 2 bases and J 1 base; nucleotides not matched to a gene: 17. The CDR3 is 21 residues long. The germline V gene has CDR1 SNHLY and CDR2 FYNNEI. CDR3 DNA sequence: TGTGCCAGCAGTGAATTAGGCACGCGTAGCGGGAGGTCTAGTTCCTACAATGAGCAGTTCTTC. It specifies CASSELGTRSGRSSSYNEQFF.

The chain links TRBV11-3 to TRBJ2-5; a weak D match, TRBD1 (5 bases). The V end was cut by 5 bases, the J end by 2 bases, with 15 bases between. The CDR3 consists of 15 residues. Germline CDR1 is SGHNT and CDR2 is YENEEA. The CDR3 protein is CASSPGAKGQETQYF. In nucleotides, the CDR3 is TGTGCCAGCAGCCCCGGAGCAAAGGGGCAAGAGACCCAGTACTTC.

V gene TRBV5-1 combines with J gene TRBJ1-4; tentatively, D is TRBD1 (5 bases). The V gene's germline CDR1 is SGHRS and CDR2 YFSETQ. Trimming stripped 5 bases from V and 6 bases from J, with 23 bases between. This CDR3 spans 17 amino acids. DNA for the CDR3: TGCGCCAGCAGGCTTACTCCCTCCAGGGCGTTGGATGAAAAACTGTTTTTT. Protein: CASRLTPSRALDEKLFF.

V usage is TRBV9 and J usage is TRBJ1-1; D is perhaps TRBD1 (6 bases). CDR1 is SGDLS, CDR2 YYNGEE, per germline. Trimming removed 0 bases at V and 7 bases at J, with 16 bases between. The CDR3 spans 15 residues. For the CDR3, the DNA is TGTGCCAGCAGCGTAGAGGTTCGGGGGGCGGTTGAAGCTTTCTTT. The encoded protein is CASSVEVRGAVEAFF.

J is TRBJ1-2 and V is TRBV15; TRBD1 matches 7 bases. With 5 bases clipped from V and 5 bases from J, the junction kept 8 bases outside the gene matches. This CDR3 has 14 amino acids. Germline CDR1 reads LNHNV; CDR2 reads YYDKDF (reference sequence). CDR3 in DNA: TGTGCCACCAGCCCAGAGGGACAGATATATGGCTACACCTTC. It specifies CATSPEGQIYGYTF.

The genes are TRBV5-1 and TRBJ2-1; possible D gene TRBD1, 5 bases. The length of the CDR3 is 16 residues. The V gene lost 5 bases and the J gene lost 3 bases, with 18 bases spanning the gap. The germline CDR1 and CDR2 sequences are SGHRS and YFSETQ. CDR3 coding DNA: TGCGCCAGCAGGATAAACAGGCCGGGCCACTACAATGAGCAGTTCTTC. Its protein is CASRINRPGHYNEQFF.

The V gene is TRBV29-1, the J gene TRBJ1-4; D is perhaps TRBD1 (6 bases). Germline CDR1 SQVTM, CDR2 ANQGSEA. The CDR3 length is 16 residues. The V end lost 0 bases, the J end lost 2 bases, and 13 bases lay between the germline ends. The DNA of the CDR3 is TGCAGCGTTGAAGATCTCCAGGGGCAGACTAATGAAAAACTGTTTTTT. Translated, it gives CSVEDLQGQTNEKLFF.

The chain carries TRBV4-1 and TRBJ2-7; D unclear. This CDR3 has 13 amino acids. V gave up 3 bases and J gave up 6 bases, with 12 bases separating them. Germline V gene lookup returns CDR1 MGHRA and CDR2 YSYEKL. CDR3 bases: TGCGCCAGCAGCCATGGTTCAGGATCCGAGCAGTACTTC. Residues: CASSHGSGSEQYF.

The J gene is TRBJ2-3, the V gene TRBV25-1, with 10 nucleotides matching TRBD2. This CDR3 has 17 amino acids. V was pared by 1 base and J by 2 bases, with 6 bases of the junction left unmatched. Looked up from germline, CDR1 is MGHDK and CDR2 is SYGVNS. The CDR3 DNA is TGTGCCAGCAGTGAATCCCAACTAGCGGGGCACACAGATACGCAGTATTTT. Translation: CASSESQLAGHTDTQYF.

The chain employs TRBV6-5 and TRBJ1-1; possible D gene TRBD1, 5 bases. Germline CDR1 is MNHEY and CDR2 is SVGAGI. V lost 8 bases and J lost 1, with 14 bases in between. CDR3 length: 14 residues. In nucleotides, the CDR3 is TGTGCCAGCTCCCCAGGGTTTGAGAACACTGAAGCTTTCTTT. This codes for CASSPGFENTEAFF.

The V gene is TRBV25-1, the J gene TRBJ1-4; maybe TRBD1 (5 bases). This CDR3 contains 12 residues. The V end was cut by 7 bases, the J end by 3 bases, with 6 bases between. Germline assignment: CDR1 MGHDK and CDR2 SYGVNS. The CDR3 sequence: CASTGANEKLFF. The CDR3 DNA reads as TGTGCCAGCACGGGGGCTAATGAAAAACTGTTTTTT.

This clone was seen only a few times. This chain connects TRBV6-6 to TRBJ2-7; 9 positions agree with TRBD1. CDR3 size: 15 residues. Germline V gene data show CDR1 as MNHNY and CDR2 as SVGAGI (reference sequence). With 5 bases clipped from V and 3 bases from J, the junction kept 8 bases outside the gene matches. The CDR3 loop reads CASSRPGQGLYEQYF. Here the CDR3 DNA reads TGTGCCAGCAGTCGACCGGGACAGGGACTCTACGAGCAGTACTTC.

The rearrangement uses TRBV28 and TRBJ2-4; weak D call: TRBD2 (5 bases). V lost 7 bases and J 0 bases, leaving 13 bases between the germline ends. This CDR3 spans 15 amino acids. Germline CDR1 reads MDHEN; CDR2 reads SYDVKM. The CDR3 sequence: CASKTGSVAKNIQYF. DNA for the CDR3: TGTGCCAGCAAAACGGGGTCAGTAGCCAAAAACATTCAGTACTTC.

The CDR3 loop reads CASSVERVGTTYNEQFF. CDR3 DNA: TGTGCCAGCAGCGTAGAACGAGTGGGGACAACCTACAATGAGCAGTTCTTC. V usage is TRBV9 and J usage is TRBJ2-1, with D possibly TRBD1 on 6 matching bases. This CDR3 contains 17 residues. Germline CDR1 and CDR2: SGDLS and YYNGEE. With 0 bases removed from V and 2 bases from J, the gap between germline ends came to 15 bases.

This clone has a single count. V is TRBV5-4 and J is TRBJ2-7; a possible D gene is TRBD1 (5 bases). This CDR3 region has 12 residues. Germline loops: CDR1 SGHNT, CDR2 YYREEE (reference sequence). Trimming took off 4 bases at V and 3 bases at J, with 8 bases between the two ends. The CDR3 DNA reads as TGTGCCAGCAGCCCCCAGGGCTACGAGCAGTACTTC. It encodes CASSPQGYEQYF.

The chain uses TRBV4-1 and TRBJ2-6; 7 bases align to TRBD2. The CDR3 extends over 20 amino acids. CDR1 MGHRA and CDR2 YSYEKL come from the germline V gene. V was clipped by 5 bases and J by 1 base; unmatched bases: 17. CDR3: CASSNLRPGLSLSGANVLTF. The CDR3 coding sequence is TGCGCCAGCAGCAACTTACGACCGGGACTATCCCTATCTGGGGCCAACGTCCTGACTTTC.

V usage is TRBV27 and J usage is TRBJ2-7, with 9 bases that match TRBD2. CDR3 length: 15 residues. The V segment lost 2 bases and the J segment 2 bases; nucleotides outside the gene matches: 4. The germline V gene has CDR1 MNHEY and CDR2 SMNVEV (reference sequence). CDR3 DNA: TGTGCCAGCAGTTTAGGGGCGGGAGGGCCCTACGAGCAGTACTTC. Amino acids: CASSLGAGGPYEQYF.

As to this clone: The identical CDR3 is also encoded by other nucleotide sequences in the sample. The chain joins TRBV6-5 to TRBJ1-2; TRBD1 matches at 8 bases. Germline CDR1 reads MNHEY; CDR2 reads SVGAGI. The V segment lost 6 bases and the J segment 3 bases; nucleotides outside the gene matches: 6. This CDR3 spans 14 amino acids. CDR3 bases: TGTGCCAGCAGCCGGACAGGGTCGGACTATGGCTACACCTTC. Amino acid sequence: CASSRTGSDYGYTF.

This clone was seen a handful of times. The rearrangement links TRBV27 to TRBJ1-2; no definite D call. The germline CDR1 and CDR2 sequences are MNHEY and SMNVEV (reference sequence). V lost 1 base and J 4 bases, leaving 7 bases between the germline ends. CDR3 size: 13 residues. CDR3 protein: CASSLWAGYGYTF. CDR3 bases: TGTGCCAGCAGTTTATGGGCGGGCTATGGCTACACCTTC.

The chain recombines TRBV7-2 with TRBJ2-7, with D perhaps matching TRBD2 (7 bases). The CDR3 is 16 residues long. CDR1 is SGHTA and CDR2 is FQGNSA in the germline V gene. The V end lost 5 bases, the J end lost 2 bases, and 19 bases lay between the germline ends. CDR3 in DNA: TGTGCCAGCAGCACCCGAATCGGGGGGCTCACCTACGAGCAGTACTTC. It specifies CASSTRIGGLTYEQYF.

This CDR3 is CASSLARQPYTF. The DNA for the CDR3 is TGTGCCAGCAGCTTAGCCCGACAGCCCTACACCTTC. V gene TRBV7-2 combines with J gene TRBJ1-2, with D possibly being TRBD1 (5 bases). The CDR3 contains 12 residues. Trimming stripped 0 bases from V and 10 bases from J, with 9 bases between. Germline V CDR1 and CDR2: SGHTA, FQGNSA.

The CDR3 region is CASSQRYGVAFF. In DNA, the CDR3 is TGTGCCAGCAGCCAACGGTACGGTGTTGCTTTCTTT. The J gene is TRBJ1-1, the V gene TRBV11-2; D remains ambiguous. The CDR3 spans 12 residues. The germline V gene encodes CDR1 SGHAT and CDR2 FQNNGV. V lost 5 bases, J lost 11 bases, and 15 bases lay in between. Supplemented by reference TRBV11-2 and TRBJ1-1, the full variable domain reads EAGVAQSPRYKIIEKRQSVAFWCNPISGHATLYWYQQILGQGPKLLIQFQNNGVVDDSQLPKDRFSAERLKGVDSTLKIQPAKLEDSAVYLCASSQRYGVAFFGQGTRLTVV.

The chain links TRBV14 to TRBJ2-3, with 10 positions matching TRBD1. CDR3 size: 14 residues. Germline V gives CDR1 SGHDN, CDR2 FVKESK. V lost 5 bases and J lost 4; bases outside the gene matches: 3. CDR3 in amino acids: CASSDRGLADTQYF. The CDR3 bases are TGTGCCAGCAGCGACAGGGGGCTGGCAGATACGCAGTATTTT.

This clone has only one observation. The chain is built from TRBV9 and TRBJ2-1; D may be TRBD2 (6 bases). CDR1 is SGDLS, CDR2 YYNGEE, per germline. The germline V and J ends were trimmed by 0 bases and 7 bases, with 17 bases remaining between them. CDR3 length: 16 amino acids. CDR3 amino acids: CASSVGWRESGNEQFF. The CDR3 nucleotides are TGTGCCAGCAGCGTAGGATGGAGGGAGTCAGGAAATGAGCAGTTCTTC. Variable domain in full (rest from reference TRBV9 and TRBJ2-1): DSGVTQTPKHLITATGQRVTLRCSPRSGDLSVYWYQQSLDQGLQFLIQYYNGEERAKGNILERFSAQQFPDLHSELNLSSLELGDSALYFCASSVGWRESGNEQFFGPGTRLTVL.

This clone was seen once. The chain has TRBV4-3 and TRBJ2-2; TRBD2 matches 11 bases. Germline-derived CDR1 and CDR2 are LGHNA and YSLEER. The CDR3 contains 15 residues. After removal of 1 base from V and 7 bases from J, the junction contained 2 bases not matched to a gene. CDR3 sequence reads: CASSQVTSGIGELFF. Here the CDR3 DNA reads TGCGCCAGCAGCCAAGTGACTAGCGGGATCGGGGAGCTGTTTTTT.

The rearrangement joins TRBV9 to TRBJ1-4; TRBD1 agrees at 12 bases. The V gene end was trimmed by 1 base and the J gene end by 8 bases; junction bases not matched to a gene: 3. The CDR3 contains 15 residues. Germline lookup yields CDR1 SGDLS and CDR2 YYNGEE. As DNA, the CDR3 is TGTGCCAGCAGCGTATCCGGGACAGGGGGCGAAAAACTGTTTTTT. Protein product: CASSVSGTGGEKLFF.

The chain combines TRBV28 with TRBJ2-6, with TRBD2 identical over 7 bases. Trimming at V came to 4 bases and at J to 2 bases, leaving 2 bases not matched to a gene. The CDR3 sequence is 15 residues long. CDR1 and CDR2 from the germline V gene are MDHEN and SYDVKM. CDR3 in amino acids: CASSWGGAGANVLTF. In DNA, the CDR3 is TGTGCCAGCAGTTGGGGGGGGGCTGGGGCCAACGTCCTGACTTTC.